This is a list of T cell receptor beta chains from one sample in a study of CD8 T cells in Susac syndrome. MiXCR, run by TCRdb on the immunoSEQ multiplex PCR reads, gives a single entry per CDR3 protein. In the table there are 150,000 to 180,000 distinct CDR3 sequences, just under 95% of which are singletons. What was sequenced was CD8+ T cells from PBMCs. The receptors stem from a human donor with multiple sclerosis. CDR3s include the opening cysteine and the closing phenylalanine or tryptophan. A D gene is named only where the DNA matches it firmly. The size field is filled for only some rows; it gives once, few, many or a size class.

d_call: .
v_call: TRBV9
j_call: TRBJ2-2
clone_size: .
cdr3_nt: TGTGCCAGCAGCGCCGTCGCCTTAGCGAACACCGGGGAGCTGTTTTTT
cdr3_aa: CASSAVALANTGELFF

d_call: .
v_call: TRBV15
j_call: TRBJ2-5
clone_size: .
cdr3_nt: TGTGCCACCAGCAGTGGGCGATCCCAAGAGACCCAGTACTTC
cdr3_aa: CATSSGRSQETQYF

d_call: .
v_call: TRBV25-1
j_call: TRBJ2-5
clone_size: .
cdr3_nt: TGTGCCAGCAGTGCAGGGACCCAGTACTTC
cdr3_aa: CASSAGTQYF

d_call: .
v_call: TRBV20-1
j_call: TRBJ2-7
clone_size: .
cdr3_nt: TGCAGTGCTAGAGTCCGGACTGCTTACGAGCAGTACTTC
cdr3_aa: CSARVRTAYEQYF

d_call: .
v_call: TRBV27
j_call: TRBJ2-7
clone_size: .
cdr3_nt: TGTGCCAGCAGTCCGTTAGGGGGTGAGTCCTACGAGCAGTACTTC
cdr3_aa: CASSPLGGESYEQYF

d_call: .
v_call: TRBV20-1
j_call: TRBJ1-6
clone_size: .
cdr3_nt: TGCAGTGCTAGAGCATATCAGGGTTCTCAATCACCCCTCCACTTT
cdr3_aa: CSARAYQGSQSPLHF

d_call: .
v_call: TRBV10-3
j_call: TRBJ2-7
clone_size: .
cdr3_nt: TGTGCCATCAAAGCGGACTACGAGCAGTACTTC
cdr3_aa: CAIKADYEQYF

d_call: .
v_call: TRBV27
j_call: TRBJ2-7
clone_size: .
cdr3_nt: TGTGCCAGCAGTCCCTCTCCGACGCGGGAGCAGTACTTC
cdr3_aa: CASSPSPTREQYF

d_call: .
v_call: TRBV3-1
j_call: TRBJ2-3
clone_size: .
cdr3_nt: TGTGCCAGCAGCCCATGGGCTGGGGATACGCAGTATTTT
cdr3_aa: CASSPWAGDTQYF

d_call: .
v_call: TRBV27
j_call: TRBJ2-1
clone_size: .
cdr3_nt: TGTGCCAGCAGTATCCGACTCGGCAATGAGCAGTTCTTC
cdr3_aa: CASSIRLGNEQFF

d_call: TRBD1
v_call: TRBV29-1
j_call: TRBJ2-7
clone_size: .
cdr3_nt: TGCAGCGTTGAAGACCGGGACAGGTCTTCATACGAGCAGTACTTC
cdr3_aa: CSVEDRDRSSYEQYF

d_call: TRBD1
v_call: TRBV29-1
j_call: TRBJ1-2
clone_size: once
cdr3_nt: TGCAGCGTTGCCACGAGGACAGGCGGGGTGGAAGGCTACACCTTC
cdr3_aa: CSVATRTGGVEGYTF

d_call: .
v_call: TRBV9
j_call: TRBJ2-7
clone_size: .
cdr3_nt: TGTGCCAGCAGCCCCGGACAAGGTGGAATCTACGAGCAGTACTTC
cdr3_aa: CASSPGQGGIYEQYF

d_call: .
v_call: TRBV20-1
j_call: TRBJ1-6
clone_size: .
cdr3_nt: TGCAGTGCTAGGGAATACAGGGCAGGCAATTCACCCCTCCACTTT
cdr3_aa: CSAREYRAGNSPLHF

d_call: .
v_call: TRBV6-2/TRBV6-3
j_call: TRBJ2-1
clone_size: once
cdr3_nt: TGTGCCAGCAGTTACGGGTCATTGGCCTACAATGAGCAGTTCTTC
cdr3_aa: CASSYGSLAYNEQFF

d_call: .
v_call: TRBV9
j_call: TRBJ1-1
clone_size: .
cdr3_nt: TGTGCCAGCAGCGTAGCCAGGGGCACTGAAGCTTTCTTT
cdr3_aa: CASSVARGTEAFF

d_call: TRBD2
v_call: TRBV4-2
j_call: TRBJ2-1
clone_size: few
cdr3_nt: TGTGCCAGCAGCCAAGGAGCGGGAACTGAGCAGTTCTTC
cdr3_aa: CASSQGAGTEQFF

d_call: TRBD1
v_call: TRBV6-5
j_call: TRBJ1-1
clone_size: .
cdr3_nt: TGTGCCAGCACCGTGACAGGGGAAGACACTGAAGCTTTCTTT
cdr3_aa: CASTVTGEDTEAFF

d_call: .
v_call: TRBV7-6
j_call: TRBJ2-2
clone_size: once
cdr3_nt: TGTGCCAGCAGCTTAGCGTTACTAGCGAACACCGGGGAGCTGTTTTTT
cdr3_aa: CASSLALLANTGELFF

d_call: TRBD2
v_call: TRBV30
j_call: TRBJ2-1
clone_size: .
cdr3_nt: TGTGCCTGGAGTTTCCTAGCGGGGGATGAGCAGTTCTTC
cdr3_aa: CAWSFLAGDEQFF

d_call: .
v_call: TRBV7-9
j_call: TRBJ1-1
clone_size: .
cdr3_nt: TGTGCCAGCATCAAAACAGGGAAGAACACTGAAGCTTTCTTT
cdr3_aa: CASIKTGKNTEAFF

d_call: .
v_call: TRBV10-3
j_call: TRBJ2-1
clone_size: .
cdr3_nt: TGTGCCAGCAGTTACTCATCGGGGGTGCTTTACAATGAGCAGTTCTTC
cdr3_aa: CASSYSSGVLYNEQFF

d_call: .
v_call: TRBV30
j_call: TRBJ1-1
clone_size: .
cdr3_nt: TGTGCCTGGACCTCCGGGGTTGGGACTGAAGCTTTCTTT
cdr3_aa: CAWTSGVGTEAFF

d_call: TRBD1
v_call: TRBV13
j_call: TRBJ1-1
clone_size: .
cdr3_nt: TGTGCCAGCAGCTCCCGGGGAATCGACAGGGCCCGGGCAGCTTTCTTT
cdr3_aa: CASSSRGIDRARAAFF

d_call: TRBD1
v_call: TRBV30
j_call: TRBJ1-2
clone_size: .
cdr3_nt: TGTGCCTGCCTCACCCGGGACAGGGCAGTGGGCCACACCTTC
cdr3_aa: CACLTRDRAVGHTF

d_call: TRBD1
v_call: TRBV23-1
j_call: TRBJ1-6
clone_size: .
cdr3_nt: TGCGCCAGCAGTCAAATGGGACAGAAAGGTTCACCCCTCCACTTT
cdr3_aa: CASSQMGQKGSPLHF

d_call: TRBD2
v_call: TRBV20-1
j_call: TRBJ2-7
clone_size: .
cdr3_nt: TGCAGTGCTAGGGTTAGCGGGGGAACCTACGAGCAGTACTTC
cdr3_aa: CSARVSGGTYEQYF

d_call: .
v_call: TRBV7-6
j_call: TRBJ2-1
clone_size: .
cdr3_nt: TGTGCCAGCAGCCCCCCGTCGTACAATGAGCAGTTCTTC
cdr3_aa: CASSPPSYNEQFF

d_call: .
v_call: TRBV29-1
j_call: TRBJ2-1
clone_size: .
cdr3_nt: TGCAGCGTTGGTGTTAGGCTCGAGTACAATGAGCAGTTCTTC
cdr3_aa: CSVGVRLEYNEQFF

d_call: .
v_call: TRBV25-1
j_call: TRBJ2-7
clone_size: .
cdr3_nt: TGTGCCAGCAGTGAACCCTACCCCCAGGACATCATGTACTTC
cdr3_aa: CASSEPYPQDIMYF

d_call: .
v_call: TRBV10-3
j_call: TRBJ1-1
clone_size: .
cdr3_nt: TGTGCCATCGCGAGGGTCGGCACTGAAGCTTTCTTT
cdr3_aa: CAIARVGTEAFF

d_call: .
v_call: TRBV7-9
j_call: TRBJ2-5
clone_size: .
cdr3_nt: TGTGCCAGCATCGAAAGTGATGGGACCCAGTACTTC
cdr3_aa: CASIESDGTQYF

d_call: .
v_call: TRBV2
j_call: TRBJ2-3
clone_size: .
cdr3_nt: TGTGCCAGCAATCCCACAGATACGCAGTATTTT
cdr3_aa: CASNPTDTQYF

d_call: TRBD2
v_call: TRBV6-1
j_call: TRBJ2-2
clone_size: .
cdr3_nt: TGTGCCAGCAGGGGACTAGCGGGGGGGCCAATGAAGAACACCGGGGAGCTGTTTTTT
cdr3_aa: CASRGLAGGPMKNTGELFF

d_call: .
v_call: TRBV15
j_call: TRBJ1-5
clone_size: .
cdr3_nt: TGTGCCACCCTACCTTGGGGGACTAATCAGCCCCAGCATTTT
cdr3_aa: CATLPWGTNQPQHF

d_call: .
v_call: TRBV7-9
j_call: TRBJ2-1
clone_size: .
cdr3_nt: TGTGCCAGCAGCTCGGATGAGCAGTTCTTC
cdr3_aa: CASSSDEQFF

d_call: .
v_call: TRBV9
j_call: TRBJ2-1
clone_size: .
cdr3_nt: TGTGCCAGCAGCGTCGAGGGGTTCACGAGCTCCTACAATGAGCAGTTCTTC
cdr3_aa: CASSVEGFTSSYNEQFF

d_call: TRBD2
v_call: TRBV6-5
j_call: TRBJ2-7
clone_size: .
cdr3_nt: TGTGCCAGCAGTACGGGAGGGGAGCAGTACTTC
cdr3_aa: CASSTGGEQYF

d_call: .
v_call: TRBV7-9
j_call: TRBJ2-7
clone_size: .
cdr3_nt: TGTGCCAGCAGCTCCGGGACTCGACCTTACGAGCAGTACTTC
cdr3_aa: CASSSGTRPYEQYF

d_call: .
v_call: TRBV9
j_call: TRBJ2-3
clone_size: .
cdr3_nt: TGTGCCAGCAGCCCGTCGGTGAGCACTAGCACAGATACGCAGTATTTT
cdr3_aa: CASSPSVSTSTDTQYF

d_call: TRBD1
v_call: TRBV5-6
j_call: TRBJ2-3
clone_size: .
cdr3_nt: TGTGCCAGCAGCTCGAGGGACAGGGGCTTAGATACGCAGTATTTT
cdr3_aa: CASSSRDRGLDTQYF

d_call: .
v_call: TRBV29-1
j_call: TRBJ2-1
clone_size: .
cdr3_nt: TGCAGCGTTGAAAAGGGGTCCATCGAGCAGTTCTTC
cdr3_aa: CSVEKGSIEQFF

d_call: .
v_call: TRBV7-9
j_call: TRBJ1-1
clone_size: .
cdr3_nt: TGTGCCAGCAGCTTACCACAGCAAGGGGTCTCTGAAGCTTTCTTT
cdr3_aa: CASSLPQQGVSEAFF

d_call: .
v_call: TRBV7-8
j_call: TRBJ1-1
clone_size: .
cdr3_nt: TGTGCCAGCAGCTTAAGACGTAGTCCTCCTGAAGCTTTCTTT
cdr3_aa: CASSLRRSPPEAFF

d_call: .
v_call: TRBV2
j_call: TRBJ2-3
clone_size: .
cdr3_nt: TGTGCCAGCATGAGGGTGGGGAACCTTAAAGGCACAGATACGCAGTATTTT
cdr3_aa: CASMRVGNLKGTDTQYF

d_call: .
v_call: TRBV3-1
j_call: TRBJ1-2
clone_size: .
cdr3_nt: TGTGCCAGCTTTGGGGACACGAAACGCGCTGGCTATGGCTACACCTTC
cdr3_aa: CASFGDTKRAGYGYTF

d_call: TRBD1
v_call: TRBV7-9
j_call: TRBJ2-7
clone_size: few
cdr3_nt: TGTGCCAGCAGCTTAGGCCCGAGACAGGGCCACGAGCAGTACTTC
cdr3_aa: CASSLGPRQGHEQYF

d_call: TRBD1
v_call: TRBV7-9
j_call: TRBJ1-2
clone_size: .
cdr3_nt: TGTGCCAGCAGCTCCCGGGACAGAGACTATGGCTACACCTTC
cdr3_aa: CASSSRDRDYGYTF

d_call: TRBD2
v_call: TRBV9
j_call: TRBJ2-1
clone_size: .
cdr3_nt: TGTGCCAGCAGCTTAACTAGCGGGGGGGTCAATGAGCAGTTCTTC
cdr3_aa: CASSLTSGGVNEQFF

d_call: .
v_call: TRBV13
j_call: TRBJ1-5
clone_size: .
cdr3_nt: TGTGCCAGCAGCTTTAAAGGGAACAATCAGCCCCAGCATTTT
cdr3_aa: CASSFKGNNQPQHF

d_call: .
v_call: TRBV29-1
j_call: TRBJ2-7
clone_size: .
cdr3_nt: TGCAGCGTTGAAGGGGAGGTACCCTACGAGAGGTACTTC
cdr3_aa: CSVEGEVPYERYF

d_call: .
v_call: TRBV4-3
j_call: TRBJ2-1
clone_size: .
cdr3_nt: TGCGCCAGCAGCCAAGCCCCCTTCGTTAGTGAGCAGTTCTTC
cdr3_aa: CASSQAPFVSEQFF